The clone carrying this T cell receptor (beta chain) was found many times. Its antigen is unknown. As to time point: persistent/refractory GD, antithyroid drugs over 5 years with positive TRAb. From PBMCs, RNA was extracted and then used to make the TCR library. Recruitment took place at an endocrinology department in Xi'an, China. This entry comes from a study of regulatory T cells in long-lasting Graves disease. General study points: The study found TRBV28, TRBJ1-2 and TRBJ2-5 favored in persistent disease. Blood alone, not thyroid tissue, was studied.

The V end was cut by 0 bases, the J end by 6 bases, with 8 bases between. Germline CDR1 SGHTA, CDR2 FQGNSA. The CDR3 runs 13 residues. According to the study, TCR beta libraries were built with iRepertoire HTBI primers and CDR3-region Arm-PCR. TCRdb reanalysed the multiplex PCR reads using MiXCR and keeps one entry per CDR3 protein. The sample lists about half a million distinct CDR3 sequences, less than 25% occurring once. This chain links TRBV7-2 with TRBJ1-2, with D uncertain. Sequenced material: peripheral blood mononuclear cells (PBMCs), taken when the disease was refractory, from a patient treated with antithyroid drugs. The source is a female donor with Graves disease. Here the CDR3 reads CASSLASGDGYTF. The CDR3 bases are TGTGCCAGCAGCTTAGCCTCAGGAGATGGCTACACCTTC.